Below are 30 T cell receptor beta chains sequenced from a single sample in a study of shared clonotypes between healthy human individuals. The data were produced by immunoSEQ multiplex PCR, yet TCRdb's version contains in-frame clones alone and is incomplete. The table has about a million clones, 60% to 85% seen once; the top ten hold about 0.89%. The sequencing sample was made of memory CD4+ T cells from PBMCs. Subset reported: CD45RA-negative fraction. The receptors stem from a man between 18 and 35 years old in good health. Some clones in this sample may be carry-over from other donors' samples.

For the CDR3, the DNA is TGTGCCAGCAGCTTGACTAGCGGACGGATCACAGATACGCAGTATTTT. This encodes CASSLTSGRITDTQYF. The chain has TRBV9 and TRBJ2-3; 9 bases are a match to TRBD2. Germline V CDR1 and CDR2: SGDLS, YYNGEE. Trimming cost V 4 bases and J 2 bases; bases outside gene matches: 8. The CDR3 length is 16 residues. Drawing the rest from reference TRBV9 and TRBJ2-3, the complete variable domain is DSGVTQTPKHLITATGQRVTLRCSPRSGDLSVYWYQQSLDQGLQFLIQYYNGEERAKGNILERFSAQQFPDLHSELNLSSLELGDSALYFCASSLTSGRITDTQYFGPGTRLTVL.

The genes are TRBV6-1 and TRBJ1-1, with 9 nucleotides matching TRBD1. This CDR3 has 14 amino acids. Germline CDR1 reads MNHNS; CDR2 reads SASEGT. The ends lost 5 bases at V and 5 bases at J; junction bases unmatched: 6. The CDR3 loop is CASSRQGGQTEAFF. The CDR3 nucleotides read TGTGCCAGCAGTCGACAGGGGGGGCAAACTGAAGCTTTCTTT.

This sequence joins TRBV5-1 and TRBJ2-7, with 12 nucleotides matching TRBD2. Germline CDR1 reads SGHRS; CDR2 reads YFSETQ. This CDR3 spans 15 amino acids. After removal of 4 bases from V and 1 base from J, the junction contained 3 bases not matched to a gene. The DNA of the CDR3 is TGCGCCAGCAGCATGACTAGCGGGAGTTCCTACGAGCAGTACTTC. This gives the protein CASSMTSGSSYEQYF.

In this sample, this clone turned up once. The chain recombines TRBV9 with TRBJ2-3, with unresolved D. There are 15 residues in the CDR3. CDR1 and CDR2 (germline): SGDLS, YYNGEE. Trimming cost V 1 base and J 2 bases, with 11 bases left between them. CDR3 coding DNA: TGTGCCAGCAGCGTACGTTTACTTCTCACAGATACGCAGTATTTT. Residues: CASSVRLLLTDTQYF.

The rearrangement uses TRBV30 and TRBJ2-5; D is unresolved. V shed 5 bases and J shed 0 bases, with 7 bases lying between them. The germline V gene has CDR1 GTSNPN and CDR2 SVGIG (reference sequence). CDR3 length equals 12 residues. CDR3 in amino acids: CAWGNYQETQYF. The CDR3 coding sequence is TGTGCCTGGGGTAATTACCAAGAGACCCAGTACTTC.

The CDR3 bases are TGTGCCAGCAGCTTAAATACAGGAGGCTACGAGCAGTACTTC. Translating gives CASSLNTGGYEQYF. The chain has TRBV7-2 and TRBJ2-7; possibly TRBD1 or TRBD2 for D (5 bases each). The length of the CDR3 is 14 residues. Germline V gene data show CDR1 as SGHTA and CDR2 as FQGNSA. Trimming shortened V by 2 bases and J by 3 bases, and 11 bases separated the two germline ends. Full variable domain (missing parts from reference TRBV7-2 and TRBJ2-7): GAGVSQSPSNKVTEKGKDVELRCDPISGHTALYWYRQSLGQGLEFLIYFQGNSAPDKSGLPSDRFSAERTGGSVSTLTIQRTQQEDSAVYLCASSLNTGGYEQYFGPGTRLTVT.

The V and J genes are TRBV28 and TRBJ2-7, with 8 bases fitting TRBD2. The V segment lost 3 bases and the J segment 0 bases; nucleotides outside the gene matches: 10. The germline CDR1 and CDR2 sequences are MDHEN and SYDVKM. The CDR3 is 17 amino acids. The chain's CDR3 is CASSFFLSGISSYEQYF. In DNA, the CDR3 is TGTGCCAGCAGTTTCTTTCTTAGCGGGATCAGCTCCTACGAGCAGTACTTC.

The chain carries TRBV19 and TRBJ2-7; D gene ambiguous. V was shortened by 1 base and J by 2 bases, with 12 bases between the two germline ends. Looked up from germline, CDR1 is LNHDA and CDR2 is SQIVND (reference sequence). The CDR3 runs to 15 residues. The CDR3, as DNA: TGTGCCAGTAGTATAGTTTCCGGGCCCACCTACGAGCAGTACTTC. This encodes CASSIVSGPTYEQYF.

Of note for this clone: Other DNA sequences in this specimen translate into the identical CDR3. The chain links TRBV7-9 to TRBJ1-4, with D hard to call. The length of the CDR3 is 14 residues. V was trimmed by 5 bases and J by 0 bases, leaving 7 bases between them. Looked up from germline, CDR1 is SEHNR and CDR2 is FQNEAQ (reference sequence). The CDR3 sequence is CASSLRATNEKLFF. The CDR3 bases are TGTGCCAGCAGCCTCCGAGCAACTAATGAAAAACTGTTTTTT.

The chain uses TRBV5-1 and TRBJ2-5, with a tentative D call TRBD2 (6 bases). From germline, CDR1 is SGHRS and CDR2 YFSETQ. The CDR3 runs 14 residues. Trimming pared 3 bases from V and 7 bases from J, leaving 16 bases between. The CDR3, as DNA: TGCGCCAGCAGCTCCGCCGCGGGGATTGGGACCCAGTACTTC. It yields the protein CASSSAAGIGTQYF.

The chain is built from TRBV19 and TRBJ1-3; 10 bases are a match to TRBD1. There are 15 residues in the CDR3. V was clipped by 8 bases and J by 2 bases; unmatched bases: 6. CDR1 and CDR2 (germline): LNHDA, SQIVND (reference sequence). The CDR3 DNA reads TGTGCCAGTGGACGACAGGGGGCTGCTGGAAACACCATATATTTT. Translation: CASGRQGAAGNTIYF.

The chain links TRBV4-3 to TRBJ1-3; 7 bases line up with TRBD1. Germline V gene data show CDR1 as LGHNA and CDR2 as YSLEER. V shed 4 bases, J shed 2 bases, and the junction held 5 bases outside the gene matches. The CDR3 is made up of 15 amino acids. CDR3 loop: CASSPGGTAGNTIYF. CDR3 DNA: TGCGCCAGCAGCCCGGGAGGGACAGCTGGAAACACCATATATTTT.

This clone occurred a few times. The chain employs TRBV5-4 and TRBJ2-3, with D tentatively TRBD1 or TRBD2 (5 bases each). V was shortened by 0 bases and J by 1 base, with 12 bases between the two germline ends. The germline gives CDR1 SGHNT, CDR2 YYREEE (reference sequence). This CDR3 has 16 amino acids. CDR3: CASSLVYQGGTDTQYF. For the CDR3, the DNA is TGTGCCAGCAGCTTGGTGTACCAGGGAGGCACAGATACGCAGTATTTT.

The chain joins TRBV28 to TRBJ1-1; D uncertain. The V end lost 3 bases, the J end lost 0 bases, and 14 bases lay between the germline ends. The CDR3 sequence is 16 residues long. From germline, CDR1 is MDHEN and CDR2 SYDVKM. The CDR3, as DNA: TGTGCCAGCAGTTTCCCCCCCGGTAGAATGAACACTGAAGCTTTCTTT. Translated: CASSFPPGRMNTEAFF. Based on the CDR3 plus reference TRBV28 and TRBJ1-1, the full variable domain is DVKVTQSSRYLVKRTGEKVFLECVQDMDHENMFWYRQDPGLGLRLIYFSYDVKMKEKGDIPEGYSVSREKKERFSLILESASTNQTSMYLCASSFPPGRMNTEAFFGQGTRLTVV.

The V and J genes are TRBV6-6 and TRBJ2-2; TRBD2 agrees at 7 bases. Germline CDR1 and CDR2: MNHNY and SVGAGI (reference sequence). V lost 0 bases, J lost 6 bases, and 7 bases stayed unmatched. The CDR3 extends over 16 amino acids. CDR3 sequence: CASSYSPSRGAGELFF. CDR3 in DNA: TGTGCCAGCAGTTACTCCCCGTCTCGGGGGGCCGGGGAGCTGTTTTTT.

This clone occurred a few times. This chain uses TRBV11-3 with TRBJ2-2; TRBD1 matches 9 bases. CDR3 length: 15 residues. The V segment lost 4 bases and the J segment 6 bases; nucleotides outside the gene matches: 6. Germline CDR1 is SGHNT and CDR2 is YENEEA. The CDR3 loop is CASSSRDRVAGELFF. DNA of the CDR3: TGTGCCAGCAGCTCGCGGGACAGGGTCGCCGGGGAGCTGTTTTTT. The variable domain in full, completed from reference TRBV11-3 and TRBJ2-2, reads EAGVVQSPRYKIIEKKQPVAFWCNPISGHNTLYWYLQNLGQGPELLIRYENEEAVDDSQLPKDRFSAERLKGVDSTLKIQPAELGDSAVYLCASSSRDRVAGELFFGEGSRLTVL.

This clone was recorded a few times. CDR3 in amino acids: CASSAANTEAFF. The CDR3, as DNA: TGCGCCAGCAGTGCAGCGAACACTGAAGCTTTCTTT. This sequence joins TRBV10-2 and TRBJ1-1; D is uncertain. The CDR3 loop spans 12 amino acids. Looked up from germline, CDR1 is WSHSY and CDR2 is SAAADI. Trimming shortened V by 4 bases and J by 1 base, and 4 bases separated the two germline ends.

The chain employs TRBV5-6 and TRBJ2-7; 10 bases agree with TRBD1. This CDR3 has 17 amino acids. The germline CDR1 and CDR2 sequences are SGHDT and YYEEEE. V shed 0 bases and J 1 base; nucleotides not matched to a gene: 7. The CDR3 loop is CASSLAMGQGLSYEQYF. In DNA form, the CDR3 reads TGTGCCAGCAGCTTGGCCATGGGACAGGGGCTTTCCTACGAGCAGTACTTC.

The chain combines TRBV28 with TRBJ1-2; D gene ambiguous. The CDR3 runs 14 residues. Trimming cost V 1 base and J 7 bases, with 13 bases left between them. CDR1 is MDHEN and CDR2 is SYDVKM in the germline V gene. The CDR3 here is CASSLFARAGGYTF. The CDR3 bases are TGTGCCAGCAGTTTATTTGCTAGGGCGGGTGGCTACACCTTC.

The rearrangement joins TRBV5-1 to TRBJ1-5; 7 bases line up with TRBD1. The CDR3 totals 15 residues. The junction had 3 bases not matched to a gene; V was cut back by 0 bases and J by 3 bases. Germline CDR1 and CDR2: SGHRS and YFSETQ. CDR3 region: CASSLEGTDNQPQHF. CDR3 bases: TGCGCCAGCAGCTTGGAGGGGACAGACAATCAGCCCCAGCATTTT.

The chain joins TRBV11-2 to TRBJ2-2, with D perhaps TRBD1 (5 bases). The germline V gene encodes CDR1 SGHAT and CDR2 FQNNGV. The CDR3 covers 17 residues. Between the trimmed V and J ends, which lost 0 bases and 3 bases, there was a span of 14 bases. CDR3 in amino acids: CASSLDPGSADTGELFF. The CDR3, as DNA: TGTGCCAGCAGCTTAGATCCAGGGTCCGCGGACACCGGGGAGCTGTTTTTT.

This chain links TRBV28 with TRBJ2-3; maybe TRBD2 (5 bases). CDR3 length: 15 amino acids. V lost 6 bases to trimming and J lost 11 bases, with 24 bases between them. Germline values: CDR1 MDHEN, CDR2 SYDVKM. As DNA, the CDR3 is TGTGCCAGCAGCCCTCCCGGACTTTGGATAAGTGGGCAGTATTTT. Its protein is CASSPPGLWISGQYF.

CDR3 protein: CASSFIDIREQFF. CDR3 sequence (DNA): TGTGCCAGCAGCTTCATCGATATACGGGAGCAGTTCTTC. This chain uses TRBV7-9 with TRBJ2-1; no clear D. The V end was cut by 3 bases, the J end by 10 bases, with 13 bases between. CDR1 and CDR2 (germline): SEHNR, FQNEAQ (reference sequence). This CDR3 comprises 13 residues.

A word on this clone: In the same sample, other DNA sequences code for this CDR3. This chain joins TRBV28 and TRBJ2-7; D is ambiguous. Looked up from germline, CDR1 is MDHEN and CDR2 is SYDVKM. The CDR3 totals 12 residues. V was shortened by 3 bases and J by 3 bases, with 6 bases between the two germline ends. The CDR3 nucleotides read TGTGCCAGCAGTTTGGTAGGCTACGAGCAGTACTTC. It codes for CASSLVGYEQYF.

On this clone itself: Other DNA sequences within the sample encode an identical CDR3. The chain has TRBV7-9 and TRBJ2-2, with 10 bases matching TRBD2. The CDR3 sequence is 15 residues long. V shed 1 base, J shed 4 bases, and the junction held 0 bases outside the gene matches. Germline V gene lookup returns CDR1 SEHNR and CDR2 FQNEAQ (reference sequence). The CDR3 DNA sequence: TGTGCCAGCAGCTTAGGACTAGCGGGCACCGGGGAGCTGTTTTTT. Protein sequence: CASSLGLAGTGELFF.

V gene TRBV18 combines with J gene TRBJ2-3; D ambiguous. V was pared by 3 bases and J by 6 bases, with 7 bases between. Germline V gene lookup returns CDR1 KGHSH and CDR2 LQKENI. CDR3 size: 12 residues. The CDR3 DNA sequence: TGTGCCAGCTCACCCGCTGGGGATACGCAGTATTTT. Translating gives CASSPAGDTQYF.

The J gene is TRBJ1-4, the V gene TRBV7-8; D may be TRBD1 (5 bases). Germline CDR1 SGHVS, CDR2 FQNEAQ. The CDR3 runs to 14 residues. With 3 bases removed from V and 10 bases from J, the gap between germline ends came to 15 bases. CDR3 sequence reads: CASSFGQVGGKLFF. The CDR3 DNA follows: TGTGCCAGCAGCTTTGGGCAGGTTGGGGGAAAACTGTTTTTT.

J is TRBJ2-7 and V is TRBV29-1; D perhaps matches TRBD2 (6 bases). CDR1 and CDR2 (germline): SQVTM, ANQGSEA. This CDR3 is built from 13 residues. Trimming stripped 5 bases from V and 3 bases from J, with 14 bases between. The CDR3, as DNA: TGCAGCGTTTTTAGCCCGGGAGACTACGAGCAGTACTTC. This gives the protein CSVFSPGDYEQYF.

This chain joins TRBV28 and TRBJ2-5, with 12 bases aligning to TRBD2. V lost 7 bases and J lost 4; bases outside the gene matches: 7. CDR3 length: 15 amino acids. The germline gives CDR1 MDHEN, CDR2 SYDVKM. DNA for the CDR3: TGTGCCAGCAATCCTCCGGGACTAGCGGGAGAGACCCAGTACTTC. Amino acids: CASNPPGLAGETQYF.

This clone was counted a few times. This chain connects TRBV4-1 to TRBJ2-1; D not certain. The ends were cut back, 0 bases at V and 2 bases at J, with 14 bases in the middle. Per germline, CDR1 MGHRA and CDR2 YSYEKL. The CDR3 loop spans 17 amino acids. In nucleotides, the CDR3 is TGCGCCAGCAGCCAAGATGAAGGACCTAGTACCTACAATGAGCAGTTCTTC. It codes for CASSQDEGPSTYNEQFF.